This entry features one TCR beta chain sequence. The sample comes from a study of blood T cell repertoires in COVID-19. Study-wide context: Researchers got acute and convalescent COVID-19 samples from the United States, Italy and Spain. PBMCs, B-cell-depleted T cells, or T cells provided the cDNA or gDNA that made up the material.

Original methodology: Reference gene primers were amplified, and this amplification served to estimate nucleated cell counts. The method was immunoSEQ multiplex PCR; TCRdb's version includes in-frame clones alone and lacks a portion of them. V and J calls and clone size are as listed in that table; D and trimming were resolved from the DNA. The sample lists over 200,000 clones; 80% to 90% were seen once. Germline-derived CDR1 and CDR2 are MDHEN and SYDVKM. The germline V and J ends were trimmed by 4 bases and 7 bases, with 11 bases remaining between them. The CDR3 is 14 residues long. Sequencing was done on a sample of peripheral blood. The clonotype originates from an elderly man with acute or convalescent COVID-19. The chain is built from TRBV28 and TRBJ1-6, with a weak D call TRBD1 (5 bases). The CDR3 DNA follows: TGTGCCAGCAGTTCGTGGCAGGGAAATTCACCCCTCCACTTT. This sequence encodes CASSSWQGNSPLHF.